This TCR beta chain was sequenced during a study of control samples from healthy donors and cancer patients. This clone was picked up one time. J lost 4 bases, V lost 4 bases, and 7 bases had no gene match. The germline gives CDR1 LNHDA, CDR2 SQIVND (reference sequence). This CDR3 comprises 15 residues. Profiled with immunoSEQ multiplex PCR; TCRdb holds only in-frame clones, not every one. The sample lists some 90,000 clones; roughly nine tenths were seen once. Sequenced sample: blood. The TCR sequence derives from a woman in her 30s in good health. V and J are TRBV19 and TRBJ1-5, with 7 positions matching TRBD1. The CDR3 is CASSTQTGSNQPQHF. The CDR3 region has the DNA TGTGCCAGTAGTACCCAGACAGGGAGTAATCAGCCCCAGCATTTT.